This TCR beta chain is drawn from a study of cytomegalovirus exposure and HLA in healthy donors. Details on this clone: The antigen is not known.

Study outcomes and limitations: Most likely, a cluster of highly shared sequence variants arose as a sequencing artifact. In a later analysis, TCR association rates varied by HLA locus: DRB1 most, HLA-C fewest. In a later analysis, TCR beta V- and J-gene trimming was associated with a missense DCLRE1C variant.

The CDR3 totals 13 residues. V shed 7 bases and J 3 bases; nucleotides not matched to a gene: 7. Germline V gives CDR1 SQVTM, CDR2 ANQGSEA. PCR employed 60 Vbeta and 13 Jbeta primers. Libraries were prepared by immunoSEQ multiplex PCR; TCRdb keeps only in-frame clonotypes and omits some of them. Its clone listing holds approximately 52,000 clones. The sequence came from a woman aged 55-69 years in good health and CMV-seropositive. The specimen sequenced was PBMCs. The chain combines TRBV29-1 with TRBJ2-5; 8 nucleotides line up with TRBD1. The CDR3 loop is CSAMDRVEETQYF. For the CDR3, the DNA is TGCAGCGCGATGGACAGGGTGGAAGAGACCCAGTACTTC.